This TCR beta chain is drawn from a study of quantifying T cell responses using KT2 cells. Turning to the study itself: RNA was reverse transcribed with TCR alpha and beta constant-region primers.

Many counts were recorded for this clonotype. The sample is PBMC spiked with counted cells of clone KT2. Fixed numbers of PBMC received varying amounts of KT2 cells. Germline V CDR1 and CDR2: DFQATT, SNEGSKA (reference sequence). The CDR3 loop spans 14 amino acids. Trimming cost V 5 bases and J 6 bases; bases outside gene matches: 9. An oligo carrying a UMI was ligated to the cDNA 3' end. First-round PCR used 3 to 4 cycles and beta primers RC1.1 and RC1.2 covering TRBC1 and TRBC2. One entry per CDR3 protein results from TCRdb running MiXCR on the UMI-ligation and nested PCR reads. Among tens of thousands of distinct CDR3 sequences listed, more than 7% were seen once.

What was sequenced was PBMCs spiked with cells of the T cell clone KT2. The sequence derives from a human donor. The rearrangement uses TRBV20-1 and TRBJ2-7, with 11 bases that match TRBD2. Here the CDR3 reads CSAVVGTSGPEQYF. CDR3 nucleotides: TGCAGTGCTGTCGTCGGGACTAGCGGTCCCGAGCAGTACTTC.